This T cell receptor beta chain was identified during a study of blood T cell repertoires in COVID-19. Study context: The cDNA or gDNA used as material had been derived from T cells, B-cell-depleted T cells, or PBMCs.

Measured with immunoSEQ multiplex PCR; TCRdb has only the in-frame clones, and not every one. Among about 150,000 clones listed, about 86% were seen once. Sequenced material: peripheral blood. The clonotype originates from a woman in her 50s with active or convalescent COVID-19.

CDR3 region: CASSEARTGGGGYTF. The CDR3 DNA is TGTGCCAGCAGTGAAGCAAGGACAGGGGGCGGTGGCTACACCTTC. The V and J genes are TRBV2 and TRBJ1-2; 11 bases are a match to TRBD1. Germline V gene data show CDR1 as SNHLY and CDR2 as FYNNEI. The CDR3 is 15 residues long. V was pared by 0 bases and J by 7 bases, with 4 bases of the junction left unmatched. Drawing the rest from reference TRBV2 and TRBJ1-2, the complete variable domain is EPEVTQTPSHQVTQMGQEVILRCVPISNHLYFYWYRQILGQKVEFLVSFYNNEISEKSEIFDDQFSVERPDGSNFTLKIRSTKLEDSAMYFCASSEARTGGGGYTFGSGTRLTVV.